The subject of this entry is one T cell receptor (beta chain). Its target is not known. This sample is drawn from a study of CD8 T cells in Susac syndrome. The wider study: Within the sequenced group of Susac syndrome patients, roughly six showed active disease and roughly eight were in remission. Study conclusions and caveats: Clonal expansion of Susac CD8+ cells peaked in TEMRA cells, and it also peaked in active patients. The study identified about fifteen and five Susac-specific public clones in total CD8+ and CD8+ TEMRA repertoires.

When the RNA was reverse transcribed, random hexamers were used with an input of roughly 0.45 to 1 ug. It was immunoSEQ multiplex PCR that amplified TCR beta CDR3 across 54 Vbeta and 13 Jbeta. TCRdb re-derived calls from the immunoSEQ multiplex PCR reads in MiXCR, one entry per CDR3 protein. Among 150,000 to 200,000 distinct CDR3 sequences listed, over 90% were seen once. The germline gives CDR1 MDHEN, CDR2 SYDVKM. The CDR3 is 14 amino acids. With 3 bases removed from V and 7 bases from J, the gap between germline ends came to 13 bases. This clonotype was obtained from a human donor with Susac syndrome. The chain couples TRBV28 to TRBJ2-1; D unresolved. Material for sequencing was CD8+ T cells from PBMCs. CDR3 sequence reads: CASSFLAEGNEQFF. For the CDR3, the DNA is TGTGCCAGCAGTTTCCTTGCAGAAGGGAATGAGCAGTTCTTC.